The clone carrying this T cell receptor (beta chain) was seen a single time. Its antigen is still unknown. This entry belongs to a study of OX40 agonist ivuxolimab in advanced cancers. Findings of the study overall: CD4+ and CD8+ blood T cells expanded clonally by week 6 at 0.1 to 3.0 mg/kg. On average, CD8+ T cells showed a greater number of expanded clones than CD4+.

CDR3 length: 18 residues. After removal of 0 bases from V and 0 bases from J, the junction contained 6 bases not matched to a gene. Germline CDR1 reads SGDLS; CDR2 reads YYNGEE. Sequenced by immunoSEQ multiplex PCR; TCRdb stores in-frame clones only, minus some. The table records tens of thousands of clones, roughly 89% of them present only once. This clonotype was sampled from an adult with an advanced solid tumor such as melanoma, head and neck, liver or kidney cancer. The chain employs TRBV9 and TRBJ2-6; 7 nucleotides line up with TRBD2. The material sequenced was CD4+ or CD8+ T cells sorted from blood, taken in a trial of the OX40 agonist ivuxolimab. The CDR3 region has the DNA TGTGCCAGCAGCGTAGTGCGACAGCGGGGCTCTGGGGCCAACGTCCTGACTTTC. As protein: CASSVVRQRGSGANVLTF.